This T cell receptor beta chain was retrieved from a study of lymphopenia after photon versus proton radiotherapy. Clones were sequenced by immunoSEQ multiplex PCR, and TCRdb holds only the in-frame ones, with some missing. The sample consists of around 160,000 clones, around nine tenths of them appearing once. Study results and limitations: After lymphocyte nadir, photon-treated repertoires showed oligoclonal expansion, especially CD8+ Temra. In patients who died, overall survival fell as post-nadir TCR diversity dropped more. Authors raise, but do not show, better survival with proton therapy. Photon-treated patients lost naive T cells and TCR diversity; proton-treated stayed stable.

Germline CDR1 and CDR2: SNHLY and FYNNEI. With V trimmed by 2 bases and J by 1 base, 16 bases remained unmatched. The CDR3 has 20 residues. In this sample, this clone turned up a few times. Its antigen is unidentified. The chain uses TRBV2 and TRBJ2-2; 7 bases agree with TRBD2. The sequences come from peripheral blood, collected from a patient treated with photon-based radiotherapy. The sequence came from a man in his fifties or sixties with gastric cancer. As DNA, the CDR3 is TGTGCCAGCAGTGAATTAAAAGAGCAGCGGGGCCCCGGGAACACCGGGGAGCTGTTTTTT. It encodes CASSELKEQRGPGNTGELFF.